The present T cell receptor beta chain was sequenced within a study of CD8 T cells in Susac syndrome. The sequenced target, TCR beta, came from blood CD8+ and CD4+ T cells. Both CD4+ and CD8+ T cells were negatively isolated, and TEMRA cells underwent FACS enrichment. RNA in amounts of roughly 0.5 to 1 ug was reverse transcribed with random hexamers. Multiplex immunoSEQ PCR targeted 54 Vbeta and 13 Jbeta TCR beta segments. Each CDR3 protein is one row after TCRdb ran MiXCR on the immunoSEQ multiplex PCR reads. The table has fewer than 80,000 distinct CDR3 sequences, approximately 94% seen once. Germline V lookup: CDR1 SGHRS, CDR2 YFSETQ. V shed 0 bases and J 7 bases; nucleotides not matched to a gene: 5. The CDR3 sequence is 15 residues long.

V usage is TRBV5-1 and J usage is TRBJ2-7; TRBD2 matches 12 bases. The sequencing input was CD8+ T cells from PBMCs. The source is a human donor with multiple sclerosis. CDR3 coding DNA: TGCGCCAGCAGCTTGGGACTAGCGGGAGTTGCGGAGCAGTACTTC. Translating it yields CASSLGLAGVAEQYF.